The 8 T cell receptor beta chains reported below all come from one sample, sequenced in a study of blood T cell repertoires in COVID-19. Clones were sequenced by immunoSEQ multiplex PCR, and TCRdb holds only the in-frame ones, with some missing. This table holds about 180,000 clones, about 85% found once. The sample comprised PBMCs or T cells enriched from blood (not recorded which). The receptors derive from a man aged 35-49 years who had recovered from COVID-19.

The V call is TRBV4-1, the J call TRBJ1-4, with D perhaps matching TRBD1 (5 bases). Looked up from germline, CDR1 is MGHRA and CDR2 is YSYEKL. Trimming left V 3 bases short and J 8 bases short, with 13 bases between. This CDR3 is built from 14 residues. The CDR3 sequence: CASSQGLASEKLFF. CDR3 DNA sequence: TGCGCCAGCAGCCAGGGACTGGCTTCGGAAAAACTGTTTTTT.

The V and J genes are TRBV4-1 and TRBJ1-4; D is possibly TRBD1 (5 bases). The CDR3 runs 13 residues. Germline V gene data show CDR1 as MGHRA and CDR2 as YSYEKL. Trimming stripped 6 bases from V and 2 bases from J, with 7 bases between. The CDR3 DNA reads TGCGCCAGCAGTAAGGGGACTAATGAAAAACTGTTTTTT. Translation gives CASSKGTNEKLFF.

The chain couples TRBV6-6 to TRBJ1-2; 9 bases map to TRBD1. Germline V CDR1 and CDR2: MNHNY, SVGAGI (reference sequence). J was trimmed by 3 bases and V by 7 bases; bases with no gene match: 9. This CDR3 has 15 amino acids. CDR3 sequence reads: CASTDRGQGHYGYTF. Here the CDR3 DNA reads TGTGCCAGCACCGATAGGGGACAGGGACACTATGGCTACACCTTC.

The chain uses TRBV6-1 and TRBJ2-7; TRBD1 aligns across 9 bases. The germline V gene has CDR1 MNHNS and CDR2 SASEGT. The CDR3 is 13 residues long. J lost 6 bases, V lost 3 bases, and 3 bases had no gene match. CDR3 bases: TGTGCCAGCAGTGATTTGGACAGGGGCGAGCAGTACTTC. It translates to CASSDLDRGEQYF.

The chain combines TRBV6-2 or TRBV6-3 with TRBJ2-7; the D gene is possibly TRBD1 (5 bases). Deletions cut 4 bases from V and 2 bases from J, with 9 bases between. Germline-derived CDR1 and CDR2 are MNHEY and SVGEGT. This CDR3 contains 13 residues. DNA for the CDR3: TGTGCCAGCAGTTGGACAAAAACCTACGAGCAGTACTTC. Translation: CASSWTKTYEQYF.

This chain connects TRBV29-1 to TRBJ2-4; 7 bases match TRBD2. Trimming at V came to 5 bases and at J to 7 bases, leaving 8 bases not matched to a gene. Germline V gene data show CDR1 as SQVTM and CDR2 as ANQGSEA. CDR3 length: 13 residues. CDR3 DNA: TGCAGCGTTTGGGGCGGGAGTAAGAACATTCAGTACTTC. Protein: CSVWGGSKNIQYF.

J is TRBJ2-1 and V is TRBV11-1; D gene uncertain. This CDR3 is 11 amino acids long. Germline V gene sequence: CDR1 SGHAT, CDR2 FQDESV (reference sequence). Trimming removed 4 bases at V and 5 bases at J, with 3 bases between. CDR3 in amino acids: CASSYNNEQFF. In DNA form, the CDR3 reads TGTGCCAGCAGCTACAACAATGAGCAGTTCTTC.

The V call is TRBV7-2, the J call TRBJ2-4, with 8 bases fitting TRBD2. The germline CDR1 and CDR2 sequences are SGHTA and FQGNSA. Trimming cost V 5 bases and J 9 bases; bases outside gene matches: 9. The CDR3 length is 14 residues. The CDR3 nucleotides read TGTGCCAGCAGCGTCAGCCGGGGGGGAGGCATTCAGTACTTC. It encodes CASSVSRGGGIQYF.